The clone carrying this T cell receptor (beta chain) was seen ten or more times. Time point in this sample: newly diagnosed GD, antithyroid drugs for less than 3 months. Generation of the TCR library employed RNA extracted from PBMCs. This CDR3 region has 16 residues. The V end was cut by 0 bases, the J end by 7 bases, with 16 bases between. Germline CDR1 and CDR2: LGHNA and YNFKEQ. This entry comes from a study of regulatory T cells in long-lasting Graves disease. Study background: Antithyroid drug intake by newly diagnosed Graves' patients had lasted under 3 months.

Building the TCR beta libraries relied on iRepertoire HTBI primers, and CDR3 regions underwent Arm-PCR. TCRdb used MiXCR to reprocess the multiplex PCR reads, holding one entry per CDR3 protein. The sample records about 500,000 distinct CDR3 sequences, more than 10% being singletons. These sequences were also reported in another study, on T cells in Graves' hyperthyroidism and ophthalmopathy. That study reports: An absence of ophthalmopathy progression within 18 months meant stable Graves' hyperthyroidism. Ophthalmopathy was predicted by the model a median of roughly 6.6 months ahead of onset.

This receptor was identified in a woman in her 30s with Graves disease. The chain carries TRBV4-2 and TRBJ2-1; unclear D gene. The sequences come from peripheral blood mononuclear cells (PBMCs), collected at new diagnosis, from a patient treated with antithyroid drugs. The CDR3, as DNA: TGTGCCAGCAGCCAAGATTCAAGGACGGAACAAAATGAGCAGTTCTTC. Protein: CASSQDSRTEQNEQFF.